The 32 T cell receptor beta chains presented below share a single source sample, sequenced in a study of CD8 T cells in ankylosing spondylitis. Points from the study as a whole: Seemingly distinctive of ankylosing spondylitis blood was a TCR beta motif formed by eight highly homologous variants.

TCRdb called the 5' RACE reads again in MiXCR, with one record for every CDR3 protein. The data show over 600,000 distinct CDR3 sequences, around 20% seen once. Their antigens are not known. Material for sequencing was blood, either unsorted or a sorted T cell fraction (not recorded which). All receptors come from a male donor with ankylosing spondylitis.

The CDR3 sequence is CASQDRGWNTQYF. As DNA, the CDR3 is TGCGCCAGCCAGGACAGGGGGTGGAATACGCAGTATTTT. The genes are TRBV5-1 and TRBJ2-3; 10 bases are a match to TRBD1. This CDR3 has 13 residues. The V gene's germline CDR1 is SGHRS and CDR2 YFSETQ. Unmatched junction bases numbered 6, after V lost 7 bases and J lost 7 bases.

This clonotype occurred a few times. The gene calls are TRBV3-1 and TRBJ1-1; 7 bases match TRBD1. The CDR3 has 14 residues. J gave up 3 bases and V 11 bases, and 12 bases lay outside the gene matches. Germline V CDR1 and CDR2: LGHDT, YNNKEL (reference sequence). The CDR3 sequence is CAVGKWDSDTEAFF. The CDR3 DNA reads as TGTGCCGTAGGGAAGTGGGACAGTGACACTGAAGCTTTCTTT.

This clonotype was counted a few times. The chain links TRBV20-1 to TRBJ1-5, with D perhaps matching TRBD1 (6 bases). Deletions cut 0 bases from V and 3 bases from J, with 12 bases between. From germline, CDR1 is DFQATT and CDR2 SNEGSKA (reference sequence). This CDR3 is 15 amino acids long. CDR3 amino acids: CSARERGQINQPQHF. CDR3 DNA: TGCAGTGCTAGAGAACGAGGACAGATCAATCAGCCCCAGCATTTT.

The chain joins TRBV15 to TRBJ2-1, with TRBD2 matching 8 bases. CDR1 is LNHNV, CDR2 YYDKDF, per germline (reference sequence). The V segment lost 0 bases and the J segment 0 bases; nucleotides outside the gene matches: 13. The length of the CDR3 is 20 residues. In nucleotides, the CDR3 is TGTGCCACCAGCAGAGAATTTGGACTAGCCCAACCGAGCTCCTACAATGAGCAGTTCTTC. Translation: CATSREFGLAQPSSYNEQFF.

The sample holds a few counts of this clonotype. The CDR3 here is CSARGQLRGPTNEQFF. CDR3 nucleotide sequence: TGCAGTGCTAGAGGTCAACTGAGAGGTCCCACCAATGAGCAGTTCTTC. The J gene is TRBJ2-1, the V gene TRBV20-1; no clear D. V was clipped by 1 base and J by 6 bases, with 19 bases between them. The CDR3 has 16 residues. The germline CDR1 and CDR2 sequences are DFQATT and SNEGSKA (reference sequence).

This clonotype was counted only a few times. The gene calls are TRBV9 and TRBJ2-7, with TRBD2 matching 8 bases. V lost 3 bases and J lost 7; bases outside the gene matches: 15. This CDR3 is 16 amino acids long. Per the germline V gene, CDR1 is SGDLS and CDR2 is YYNGEE. The CDR3 DNA reads as TGTGCCAGCAGCGCATGGGGGGACGGGAGGGGTGGTGAGCAGTACTTC. Translating it yields CASSAWGDGRGGEQYF.

The V gene is TRBV20-1, the J gene TRBJ2-2; maybe TRBD2 (7 bases). Trimming left V 4 bases short and J 6 bases short, with 15 bases between. CDR1 and CDR2 from the germline V gene are DFQATT and SNEGSKA (reference sequence). The CDR3 is 14 amino acids. CDR3 DNA sequence: TGCAGTGCTATTGGACTAGGGGGGTCCGGGGAGCTGTTTTTT. Its protein product is CSAIGLGGSGELFF.

The table lists this clonotype with many counts. The chain employs TRBV5-1 and TRBJ2-7; TRBD1 aligns across 9 bases. J gave up 5 bases and V 0 bases, and 6 bases lay outside the gene matches. The V gene's germline CDR1 is SGHRS and CDR2 YFSETQ. CDR3 size: 15 residues. CDR3 sequence: CASSLGQGGSNEQYF. The CDR3, as DNA: TGCGCCAGCAGCTTGGGACAGGGGGGATCTAACGAGCAGTACTTC.

The chain employs TRBV20-1 and TRBJ2-7; 7 nucleotides agree with TRBD2. Looked up from germline, CDR1 is DFQATT and CDR2 is SNEGSKA (reference sequence). The CDR3 contains 14 residues. With 6 bases clipped from V and 3 bases from J, the junction kept 11 bases outside the gene matches. CDR3 residues: CSATSSGGSYEQYF. CDR3 in DNA: TGCAGTGCGACTTCTAGCGGAGGGAGCTACGAGCAGTACTTC.

This clonotype has just a few counts. This chain uses TRBV5-1 with TRBJ2-5; 7 bases map to TRBD1. Germline trimming cut 2 bases from V and 7 bases from J; bases unmatched to any gene: 11. Germline V CDR1 and CDR2: SGHRS, YFSETQ. The CDR3 is 15 amino acids. CDR3 protein: CASSFVQGDGRTQYF. The CDR3 bases are TGCGCCAGCAGCTTTGTCCAGGGGGATGGCCGGACCCAGTACTTC.

The J gene is TRBJ2-1, the V gene TRBV18; 8 nucleotides agree with TRBD1. Germline assignment: CDR1 KGHSH and CDR2 LQKENI. Losses at the gene ends were 7 bases for V and 6 bases for J; bases not matched to a gene: 14. The CDR3 contains 16 residues. CDR3 amino acids: CASYRTADRDGNEQFF. Written as DNA, the CDR3 is TGTGCCAGCTACCGGACCGCGGACAGGGACGGCAATGAGCAGTTCTTC.

This clonotype came up a few times. This chain connects TRBV5-1 to TRBJ2-6; 7 nucleotides line up with TRBD1. This CDR3 comprises 15 residues. Germline CDR1 reads SGHRS; CDR2 reads YFSETQ. Germline trimming cut 8 bases from V and 2 bases from J; bases unmatched to any gene: 7. CDR3 bases: TGCGCCAGTTGGGACAGTTCCCCTGGGGCCAACGTCCTGACTTTC. The encoded protein is CASWDSSPGANVLTF.

CDR3 in DNA: TGTGCCAGCAGAACTAGCGGGGGGGCCTCTAATGAGCAGTTCTTC. It yields the protein CASRTSGGASNEQFF. J is TRBJ2-1 and V is TRBV12-3 or TRBV12-4; 13 nucleotides align to TRBD2. After removal of 6 bases from V and 7 bases from J, the junction contained 6 bases not matched to a gene. The CDR3 is 15 amino acids.

This clonotype turned up a few times. This sequence joins TRBV21-1 and TRBJ1-6. TRBV21-1 is shown as a pseudogene. The CDR3 has 16 amino acids. CDR3 in amino acids: CASSTKGSSYNSPLHF. For the CDR3, the DNA is TGTGCCAGCAGCACAAAAGGGAGCTCCTATAATTCACCCCTCCACTTT.

V and J are TRBV20-1 and TRBJ2-5; TRBD2 is a possible D gene (6 bases). Germline V gene sequence: CDR1 DFQATT, CDR2 SNEGSKA (reference sequence). Trimming took off 2 bases at V and 5 bases at J, with 15 bases between the two ends. The CDR3 has 14 residues. CDR3 in DNA: TGCAGTGCTAGAAGGGCTAGCGCCCAGGAGACCCAGTACTTC. It codes for CSARRASAQETQYF.

The table lists this clonotype with a few counts. The J gene is TRBJ2-1, the V gene TRBV5-1; D is unresolved. The CDR3 loop spans 17 amino acids. With 0 bases removed from V and 0 bases from J, the gap between germline ends came to 13 bases. Germline V CDR1 and CDR2: SGHRS, YFSETQ. As DNA, the CDR3 is TGCGCCAGCAGCTTGGTCCCGATCTCCAGCTCCTACAATGAGCAGTTCTTC. Its protein is CASSLVPISSSYNEQFF.

The CDR3 DNA sequence: TGTGCCTGGAGTGTACTCTTCCGGACAGGAGACTATGGCTACACCTTC. It encodes CAWSVLFRTGDYGYTF. The J gene is TRBJ1-2, the V gene TRBV30; TRBD1 agrees at 7 bases. The trim removed 0 bases at V and 3 bases at J, leaving 10 bases unmatched. Looked up from germline, CDR1 is GTSNPN and CDR2 is SVGIG (reference sequence). The CDR3 extends over 16 amino acids.

J is TRBJ2-7 and V is TRBV9; no clear D. Trimming shortened V by 0 bases and J by 2 bases, and 6 bases separated the two germline ends. CDR3 length: 13 residues. Germline lookup yields CDR1 SGDLS and CDR2 YYNGEE. CDR3 in DNA: TGTGCCAGCAGCGTAGGAGAAGCCTACGAGCAGTACTTC. Translation gives CASSVGEAYEQYF.

The chain couples TRBV21-1 to TRBJ2-7. TRBV21-1 is an annotated pseudogene. The CDR3 is 15 amino acids. Here the CDR3 reads CASSNISGEAYEQYF. In DNA, the CDR3 is TGTGCCAGCAGCAACATCAGTGGTGAGGCCTACGAGCAGTACTTC.

There are a few counts of this clonotype. The gene calls are TRBV7-3 and TRBJ2-7; TRBD2 matches at 7 bases. Trimming removed 0 bases from V and 0 bases from J; junction bases left unmatched: 5. CDR3 length: 16 residues. The V gene's germline CDR1 is SGHTA and CDR2 FQGTGA. This chain's CDR3 is CASSLTGGSLSYEQYF. Here the CDR3 DNA reads TGTGCCAGCAGCTTAACGGGGGGGTCCCTCTCCTACGAGCAGTACTTC.

The chain links TRBV7-2 to TRBJ1-5, with a tentative D call TRBD1 (5 bases). There are 15 residues in the CDR3. V shed 1 base and J shed 6 bases, with 13 bases lying between them. CDR1 and CDR2 from the germline V gene are SGHTA and FQGNSA. The chain's CDR3 is CASSLDNAGGQPQHF. In DNA form, the CDR3 reads TGTGCCAGCAGCTTAGACAATGCGGGGGGTCAGCCCCAGCATTTT.

The chain joins TRBV13 to TRBJ1-1; the D is unclear. Germline V gives CDR1 PRHDT, CDR2 FYEKMQ (reference sequence). This CDR3 is built from 16 residues. The ends were cut back, 5 bases at V and 0 bases at J, with 16 bases in the middle. The CDR3 bases are TGTGCCAGCAGCCCTACTGTGTTCTCAGTGAACACTGAAGCTTTCTTT. This translates into CASSPTVFSVNTEAFF. Using reference TRBV13 and TRBJ1-1 for the parts outside the CDR3, the full variable domain is AAGVIQSPRHLIKEKRETATLKCYPIPRHDTVYWYQQGPGQDPQFLISFYEKMQSDKGSIPDRFSAQQFSDYHSELNMSSLELGDSALYFCASSPTVFSVNTEAFFGQGTRLTVV.

The rearrangement joins TRBV2 to TRBJ2-1, with D possibly TRBD1 on 8 matching bases. V lost 6 bases, J lost 3 bases, and 15 bases lay in between. This CDR3 spans 15 amino acids. Germline V gene lookup returns CDR1 SNHLY and CDR2 FYNNEI. CDR3 nucleotides: TGTGCCAGCAGGGGGGGGACAGGAGTCTACAATGAGCAGTTCTTC. As protein: CASRGGTGVYNEQFF. Full variable domain (rest looked up from reference TRBV2 and TRBJ2-1): EPEVTQTPSHQVTQMGQEVILRCVPISNHLYFYWYRQILGQKVEFLVSFYNNEISEKSEIFDDQFSVERPDGSNFTLKIRSTKLEDSAMYFCASRGGTGVYNEQFFGPGTRLTVL.

V gene TRBV6-1 combines with J gene TRBJ2-2; D not certain. The CDR3 loop spans 15 amino acids. Deletions cut 6 bases from V and 0 bases from J, with 11 bases between. CDR1 is MNHNS, CDR2 SASEGT, per germline. The CDR3, as DNA: TGTGCCAGCAGCCCCCGGGTCACGAACACCGGGGAGCTGTTTTTT. This encodes CASSPRVTNTGELFF.

The sample holds a few counts of this clonotype. V gene TRBV20-1 combines with J gene TRBJ2-7, with a weak D call TRBD1 (6 bases). Germline-derived CDR1 and CDR2 are DFQATT and SNEGSKA (reference sequence). This CDR3 spans 14 amino acids. V lost 6 bases to trimming and J lost 2 bases, with 17 bases between them. The CDR3 bases are TGCAGTGCCCGAACAGGGAAGGTCACCTACGAGCAGTACTTC. This translates into CSARTGKVTYEQYF.

V gene TRBV18 combines with J gene TRBJ1-4; perhaps TRBD1 as D (6 bases). Trimming pared 6 bases from V and 0 bases from J, leaving 17 bases between. The CDR3 sequence is 17 residues long. From germline, CDR1 is KGHSH and CDR2 LQKENI. The CDR3 region has the DNA TGTGCCAGCTCGCCATCCCCAGGGGCCGCAACTAATGAAAAACTGTTTTTT. Amino acids: CASSPSPGAATNEKLFF. The whole variable domain, filled in from reference TRBV18 and TRBJ1-4, reads NAGVMQNPRHLVRRRGQEARLRCSPMKGHSHVYWYRQLPEEGLKFMVYLQKENIIDESGMPKERFSAEFPKEGPSILRIQQVVRGDSAAYFCASSPSPGAATNEKLFFGSGTQLSVL.

This clonotype has a count of ten or more. The V gene is TRBV12-3 or TRBV12-4, the J gene TRBJ2-5; TRBD1 matches at 7 bases. The V gene end was trimmed by 7 bases and the J gene end by 5 bases; junction bases not matched to a gene: 10. This CDR3 comprises 14 residues. CDR3 region: CASTTQGRQETQYF. CDR3 nucleotides: TGTGCCAGCACCACACAGGGGCGCCAGGAGACCCAGTACTTC.

The V call is TRBV20-1, the J call TRBJ2-7; TRBD2 is a possible D gene (5 bases). CDR1 DFQATT and CDR2 SNEGSKA come from the germline V gene (reference sequence). Trimming shortened V by 3 bases and J by 4 bases, and 13 bases separated the two germline ends. There are 13 residues in the CDR3. CDR3 sequence reads: CSASHPTGYEQYF. The CDR3 DNA reads TGCAGTGCTAGTCATCCCACGGGGTACGAGCAGTACTTC.

V and J are TRBV27 and TRBJ2-1, with D unclear. There are 16 residues in the CDR3. The V end was cut by 4 bases, the J end by 0 bases, with 13 bases between. Germline assignment: CDR1 MNHEY and CDR2 SMNVEV (reference sequence). In nucleotides, the CDR3 is TGTGCCAGCAGTTACGGTCCGGCAGCCTCCTACAATGAGCAGTTCTTC. Residues: CASSYGPAASYNEQFF.

A few counts support this clonotype. This likely comes from a read error, as the CDR3 has no conserved phenylalanine or tryptophan at its end. The limits of the CDR3 on the DNA are not certain, so only TCRdb's listed CDR3 is given. This chain uses TRBV29-1 with TRBJ1-2; the listed D gene, TRBD1, was not tested against the DNA. CDR1 is SQVTM, CDR2 ANQGSEA, per germline. Including both end residues, the CDR3 is 11 amino acids long. The CDR3 region is CSATRGDVPLI.

The chain links TRBV18 to TRBJ1-1, with 7 bases lining up with TRBD1. Germline CDR1 and CDR2: KGHSH and LQKENI. V shed 6 bases, J shed 7 bases, and the junction held 8 bases outside the gene matches. The CDR3 is 13 amino acids. Here the CDR3 DNA reads TGTGCCAGCTCCACTGACAGGGACTATGAAGCTTTCTTT. It yields the protein CASSTDRDYEAFF.

This sequence joins TRBV7-7 and TRBJ2-3; possibly TRBD1 for D (6 bases). V lost 4 bases to trimming and J lost 4 bases, with 12 bases between them. The CDR3 runs 14 residues. CDR1 and CDR2 from the germline V gene are SSHAT and FNYEAQ (reference sequence). The CDR3 bases are TGTGCCAGCAGCTCAACAGGGAATCCAGATACGCAGTATTTT. Translating gives CASSSTGNPDTQYF.